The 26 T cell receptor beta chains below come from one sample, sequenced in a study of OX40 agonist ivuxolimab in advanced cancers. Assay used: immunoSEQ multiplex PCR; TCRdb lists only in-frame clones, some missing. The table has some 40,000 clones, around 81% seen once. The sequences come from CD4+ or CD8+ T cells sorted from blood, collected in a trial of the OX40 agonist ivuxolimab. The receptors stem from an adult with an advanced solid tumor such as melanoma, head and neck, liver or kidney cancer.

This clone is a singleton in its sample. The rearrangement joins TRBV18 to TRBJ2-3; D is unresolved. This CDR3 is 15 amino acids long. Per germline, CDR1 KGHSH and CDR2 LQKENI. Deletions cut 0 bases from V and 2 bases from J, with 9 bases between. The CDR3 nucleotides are TGTGCCAGCTCACCACCTTCTATTCCCACAGATACGCAGTATTTT. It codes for CASSPPSIPTDTQYF.

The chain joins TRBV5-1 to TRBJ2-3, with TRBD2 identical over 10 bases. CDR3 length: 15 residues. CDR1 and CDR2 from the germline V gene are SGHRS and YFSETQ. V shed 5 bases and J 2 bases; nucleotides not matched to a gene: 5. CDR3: CASRVSGGTTDTQYF. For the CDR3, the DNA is TGCGCCAGCAGAGTTAGCGGGGGGACCACAGATACGCAGTATTTT. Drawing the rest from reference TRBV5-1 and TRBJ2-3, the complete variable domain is KAGVTQTPRYLIKTRGQQVTLSCSPISGHRSVSWYQQTPGQGLQFLFEYFSETQRNKGNFPGRFSGRQFSNSRSEMNVSTLELGDSALYLCASRVSGGTTDTQYFGPGTRLTVL.

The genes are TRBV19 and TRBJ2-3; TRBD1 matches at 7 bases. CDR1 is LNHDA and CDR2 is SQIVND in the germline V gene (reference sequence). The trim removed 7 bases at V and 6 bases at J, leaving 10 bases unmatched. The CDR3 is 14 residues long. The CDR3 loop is CASKAGGNSDTQYF. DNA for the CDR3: TGTGCCAGTAAGGCAGGGGGTAACTCTGATACGCAGTATTTT. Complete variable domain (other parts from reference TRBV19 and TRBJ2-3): DGGITQSPKYLFRKEGQNVTLSCEQNLNHDAMYWYRQDPGQGLRLIYYSQIVNDFQKGDIAEGYSVSREKKESFPLTVTSAQKNPTAFYLCASKAGGNSDTQYFGPGTRLTVL.

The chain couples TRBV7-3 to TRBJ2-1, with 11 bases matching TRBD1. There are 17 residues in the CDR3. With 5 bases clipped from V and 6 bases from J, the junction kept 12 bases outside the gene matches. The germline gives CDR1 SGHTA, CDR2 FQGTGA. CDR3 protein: CASSGENYGTGGNEQFF. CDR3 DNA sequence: TGTGCCAGCAGCGGGGAAAACTACGGGACAGGGGGCAATGAGCAGTTCTTC.

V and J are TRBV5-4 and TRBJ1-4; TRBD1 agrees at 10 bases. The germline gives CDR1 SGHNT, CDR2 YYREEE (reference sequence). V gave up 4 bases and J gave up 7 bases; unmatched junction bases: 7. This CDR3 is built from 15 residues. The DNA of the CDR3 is TGTGCCAGCAGCCTGGGCGGGACAGGGGTTGAAAAACTGTTTTTT. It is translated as CASSLGGTGVEKLFF.

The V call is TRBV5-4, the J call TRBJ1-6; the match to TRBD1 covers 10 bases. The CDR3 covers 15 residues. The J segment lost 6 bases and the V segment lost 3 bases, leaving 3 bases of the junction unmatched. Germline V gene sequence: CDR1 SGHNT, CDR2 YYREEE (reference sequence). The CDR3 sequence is CASSWGTGVNSPLHF. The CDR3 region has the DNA TGTGCCAGCAGCTGGGGGACAGGGGTTAATTCACCCCTCCACTTT.

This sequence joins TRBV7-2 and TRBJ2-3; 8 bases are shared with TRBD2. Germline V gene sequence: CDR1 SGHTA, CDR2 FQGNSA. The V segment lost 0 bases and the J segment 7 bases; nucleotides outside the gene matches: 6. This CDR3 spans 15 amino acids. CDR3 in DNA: TGTGCCAGCAGCTTAGCCGCGGGAGGCCAGTATACGCAGTATTTT. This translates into CASSLAAGGQYTQYF.

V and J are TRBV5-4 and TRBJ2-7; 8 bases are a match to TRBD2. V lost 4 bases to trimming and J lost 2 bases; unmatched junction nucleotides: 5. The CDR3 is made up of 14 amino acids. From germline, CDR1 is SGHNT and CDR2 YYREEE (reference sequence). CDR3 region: CASSPGGPAYEQYF. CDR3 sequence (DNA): TGTGCCAGCAGCCCGGGGGGGCCGGCCTACGAGCAGTACTTC.

CDR3 DNA: TGTGCCAGTAGTATCGGTGCGGACGCCTACGAGCAGTACTTC. Its translation is CASSIGADAYEQYF. The genes are TRBV19 and TRBJ2-7; D gene ambiguous. The CDR3 contains 14 residues. Germline CDR1 is LNHDA and CDR2 is SQIVND (reference sequence). Trimming cost V 3 bases and J 2 bases, with 11 bases left between them.

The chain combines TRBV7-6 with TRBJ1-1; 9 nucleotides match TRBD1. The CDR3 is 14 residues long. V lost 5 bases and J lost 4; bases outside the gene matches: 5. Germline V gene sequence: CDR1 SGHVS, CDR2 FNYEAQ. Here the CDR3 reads CASSPGQGITEAFF. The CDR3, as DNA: TGTGCCAGCAGCCCCGGACAGGGGATCACTGAAGCTTTCTTT.

The CDR3 reads CASNGRGETQYF. CDR3 nucleotide sequence: TGTGCCAGTAACGGGCGAGGAGAGACCCAGTACTTC. V usage is TRBV19 and J usage is TRBJ2-5; D is unresolved. Looked up from germline, CDR1 is LNHDA and CDR2 is SQIVND (reference sequence). V was cut by 7 bases and J by 4 bases, with 10 bases left in between. CDR3 length equals 12 residues.

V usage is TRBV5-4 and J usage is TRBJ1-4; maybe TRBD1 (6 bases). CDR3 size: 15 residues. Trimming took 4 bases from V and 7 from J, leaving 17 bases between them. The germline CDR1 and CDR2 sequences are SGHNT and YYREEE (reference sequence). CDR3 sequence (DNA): TGTGCCAGCAGCCCGGGGGCGGCCTTGGGTGAAAAACTGTTTTTT. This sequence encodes CASSPGAALGEKLFF. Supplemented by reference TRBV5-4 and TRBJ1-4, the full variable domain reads ETGVTQSPTHLIKTRGQQVTLRCSSQSGHNTVSWYQQALGQGPQFIFQYYREEENGRGNFPPRFSGLQFPNYSSELNVNALELDDSALYLCASSPGAALGEKLFFGSGTQLSVL.

CDR3 protein: CSGGQANEQFF. The CDR3 coding sequence is TGCAGTGGGGGGCAAGCCAATGAGCAGTTCTTC. The chain combines TRBV20-1 with TRBJ2-1; TRBD1 might be the D (6 bases). Per the germline V gene, CDR1 is DFQATT and CDR2 is SNEGSKA (reference sequence). Between the trimmed V and J ends, which lost 7 bases and 6 bases, there was a span of 10 bases. There are 11 residues in the CDR3.

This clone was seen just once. The CDR3 DNA sequence: TGTGCCAGCAGTTCCCCCGCCGTGGGGTCGGACGAGCAGTACTTC. Translating gives CASSSPAVGSDEQYF. The chain has TRBV28 and TRBJ2-7; no clear D. This CDR3 is built from 15 residues. CDR1 MDHEN and CDR2 SYDVKM come from the germline V gene. The V end was cut by 4 bases, the J end by 5 bases, with 18 bases between.

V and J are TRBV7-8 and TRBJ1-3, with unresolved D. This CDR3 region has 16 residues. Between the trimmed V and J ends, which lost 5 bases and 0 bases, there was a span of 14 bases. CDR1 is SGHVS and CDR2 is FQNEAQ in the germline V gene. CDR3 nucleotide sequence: TGTGCCAGCAGCGAATTAGGGTTTGGCTCTGGAAACACCATATATTTT. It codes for CASSELGFGSGNTIYF.

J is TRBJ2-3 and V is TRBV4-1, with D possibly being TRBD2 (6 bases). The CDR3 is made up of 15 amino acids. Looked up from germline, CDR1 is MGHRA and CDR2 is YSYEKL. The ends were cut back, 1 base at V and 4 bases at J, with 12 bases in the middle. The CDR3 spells CASSQVWGTPDTQYF. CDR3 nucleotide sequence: TGCGCCAGCAGCCAAGTCTGGGGGACTCCAGATACGCAGTATTTT.

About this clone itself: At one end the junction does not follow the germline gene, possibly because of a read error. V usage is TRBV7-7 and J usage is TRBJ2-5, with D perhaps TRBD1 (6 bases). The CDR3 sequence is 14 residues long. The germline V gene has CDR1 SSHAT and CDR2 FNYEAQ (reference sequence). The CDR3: CASSPNGQQETQYF. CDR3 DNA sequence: TGTGCTAGCAGCCCGAACGGACAGCAAGAGACCCAGTACTTC.

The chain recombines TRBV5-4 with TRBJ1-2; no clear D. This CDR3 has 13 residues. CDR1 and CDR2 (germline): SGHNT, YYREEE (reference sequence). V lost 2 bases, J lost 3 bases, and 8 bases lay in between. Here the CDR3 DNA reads TGTGCCAGCAGCTTTATGGTGGACTATGGCTACACCTTC. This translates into CASSFMVDYGYTF.

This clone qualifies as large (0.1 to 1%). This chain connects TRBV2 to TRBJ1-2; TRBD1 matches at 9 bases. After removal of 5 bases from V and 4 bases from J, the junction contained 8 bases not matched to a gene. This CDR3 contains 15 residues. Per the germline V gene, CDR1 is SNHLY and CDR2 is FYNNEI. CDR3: CASSTQGAQSYGYTF. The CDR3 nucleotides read TGTGCCAGCAGTACACAGGGGGCGCAGAGCTATGGCTACACCTTC.

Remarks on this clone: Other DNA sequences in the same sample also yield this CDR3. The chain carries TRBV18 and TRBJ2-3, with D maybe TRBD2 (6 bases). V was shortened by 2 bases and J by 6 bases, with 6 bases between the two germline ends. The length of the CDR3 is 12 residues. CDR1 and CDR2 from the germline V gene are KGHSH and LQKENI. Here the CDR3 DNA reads TGTGCCAGCTCACCAGGGGGGGATACGCAGTATTTT. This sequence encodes CASSPGGDTQYF. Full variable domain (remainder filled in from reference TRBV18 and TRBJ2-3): NAGVMQNPRHLVRRRGQEARLRCSPMKGHSHVYWYRQLPEEGLKFMVYLQKENIIDESGMPKERFSAEFPKEGPSILRIQQVVRGDSAAYFCASSPGGDTQYFGPGTRLTVL.

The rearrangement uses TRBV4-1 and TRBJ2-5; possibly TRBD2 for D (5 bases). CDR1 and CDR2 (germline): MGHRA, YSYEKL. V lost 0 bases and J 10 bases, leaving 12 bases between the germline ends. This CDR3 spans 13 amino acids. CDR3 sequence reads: CASSQELKEVQYF. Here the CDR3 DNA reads TGCGCCAGCAGCCAAGAACTAAAGGAGGTCCAGTACTTC.

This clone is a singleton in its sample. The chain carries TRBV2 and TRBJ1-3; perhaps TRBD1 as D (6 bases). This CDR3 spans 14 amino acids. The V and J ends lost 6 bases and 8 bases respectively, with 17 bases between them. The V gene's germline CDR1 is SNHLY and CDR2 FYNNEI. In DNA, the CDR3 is TGTGCCAGCAGCCCCGGGGTGGGGGCGGACACCATATATTTT. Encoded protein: CASSPGVGADTIYF.

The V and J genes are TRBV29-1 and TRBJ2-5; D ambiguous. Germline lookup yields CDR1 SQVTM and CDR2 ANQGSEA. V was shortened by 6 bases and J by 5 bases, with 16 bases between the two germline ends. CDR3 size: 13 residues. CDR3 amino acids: CSVALNTAETQYF. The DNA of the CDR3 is TGCAGCGTCGCCTTAAATACCGCGGAGACCCAGTACTTC.

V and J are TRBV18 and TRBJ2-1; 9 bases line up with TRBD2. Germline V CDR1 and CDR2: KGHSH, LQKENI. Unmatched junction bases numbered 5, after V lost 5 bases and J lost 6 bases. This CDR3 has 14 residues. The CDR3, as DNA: TGTGCCAGCTCATCCGGGACTAGCTCCAATGAGCAGTTCTTC. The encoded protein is CASSSGTSSNEQFF.

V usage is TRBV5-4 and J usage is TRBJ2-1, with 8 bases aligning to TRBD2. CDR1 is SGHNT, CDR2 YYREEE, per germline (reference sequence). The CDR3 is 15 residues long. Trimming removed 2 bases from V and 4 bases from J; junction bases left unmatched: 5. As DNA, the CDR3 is TGTGCCAGCAGCTTAAGCGGGAGAGCATACAATGAGCAGTTCTTC. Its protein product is CASSLSGRAYNEQFF.

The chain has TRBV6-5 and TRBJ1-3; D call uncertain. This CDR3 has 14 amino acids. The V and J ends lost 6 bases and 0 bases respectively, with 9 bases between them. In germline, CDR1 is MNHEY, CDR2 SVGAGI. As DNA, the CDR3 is TGTGCCAGCAGGGGCCGAAACTCTGGAAACACCATATATTTT. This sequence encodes CASRGRNSGNTIYF.